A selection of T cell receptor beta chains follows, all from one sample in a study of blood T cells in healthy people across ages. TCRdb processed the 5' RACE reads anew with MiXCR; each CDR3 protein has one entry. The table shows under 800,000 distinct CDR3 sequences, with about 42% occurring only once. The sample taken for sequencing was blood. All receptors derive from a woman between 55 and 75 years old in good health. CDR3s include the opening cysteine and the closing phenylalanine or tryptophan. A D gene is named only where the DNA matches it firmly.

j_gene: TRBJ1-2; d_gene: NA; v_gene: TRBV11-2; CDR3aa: CASSFKGGDRFYGYTF
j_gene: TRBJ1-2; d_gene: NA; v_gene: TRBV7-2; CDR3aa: CASSLAFWTEARSYTF
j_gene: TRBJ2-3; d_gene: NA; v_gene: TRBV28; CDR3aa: CASRIHSRQYF
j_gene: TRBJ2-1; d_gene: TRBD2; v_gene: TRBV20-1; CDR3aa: CSGQTSTSYNEQFF
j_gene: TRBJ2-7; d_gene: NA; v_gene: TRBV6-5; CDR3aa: CASSYGRLGEQYF
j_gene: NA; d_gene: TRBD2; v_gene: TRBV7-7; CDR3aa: CASSLLAGGTGTQYF
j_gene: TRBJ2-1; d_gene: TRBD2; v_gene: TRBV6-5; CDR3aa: CASSLPGLAGREQFF
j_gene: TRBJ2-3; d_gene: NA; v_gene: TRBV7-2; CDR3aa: CACSPSQGEADTQYF
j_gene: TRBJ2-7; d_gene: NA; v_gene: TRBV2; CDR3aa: CASSEPPGIYEQYF
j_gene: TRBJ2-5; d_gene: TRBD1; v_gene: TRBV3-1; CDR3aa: CASSPIQGLQETQYF
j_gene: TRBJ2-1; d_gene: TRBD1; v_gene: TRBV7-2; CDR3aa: CASRPDWQGVEQFF
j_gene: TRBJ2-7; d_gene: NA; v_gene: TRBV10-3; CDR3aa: CAILGGGLTYEQYF
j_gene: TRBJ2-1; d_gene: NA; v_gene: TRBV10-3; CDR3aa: CAVAVAADSYNEQFF
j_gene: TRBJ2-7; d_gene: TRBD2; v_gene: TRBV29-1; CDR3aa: CSVGGTSPSSYEQYF
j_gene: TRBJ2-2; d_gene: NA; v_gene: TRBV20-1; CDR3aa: CSARDLHVGMNTGELFF
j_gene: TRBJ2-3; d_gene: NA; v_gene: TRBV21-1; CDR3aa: CASSKSGMDRGQLPTTDTQYF
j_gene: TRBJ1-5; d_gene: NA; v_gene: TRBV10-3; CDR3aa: CAISESRNTYSNQPQHF
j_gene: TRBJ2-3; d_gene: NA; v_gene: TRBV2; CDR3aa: CASNYELGTDTQYF
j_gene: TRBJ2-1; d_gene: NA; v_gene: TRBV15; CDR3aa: CATSRDRARNEQFF
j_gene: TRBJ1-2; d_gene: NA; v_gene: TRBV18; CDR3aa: CASSPVSDIHYGYTF
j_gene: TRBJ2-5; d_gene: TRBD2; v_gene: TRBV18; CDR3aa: CASSTRTSGNQETQYF
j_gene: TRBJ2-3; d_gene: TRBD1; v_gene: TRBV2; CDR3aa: CASSEARGQGGGTDTQYF
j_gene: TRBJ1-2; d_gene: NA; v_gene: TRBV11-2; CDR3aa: CASSSTSGRVDGYTF
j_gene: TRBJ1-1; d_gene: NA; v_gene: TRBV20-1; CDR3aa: CSASEGEAFF
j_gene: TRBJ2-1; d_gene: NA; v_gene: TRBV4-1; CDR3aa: CASSPPGTAGNEQFF
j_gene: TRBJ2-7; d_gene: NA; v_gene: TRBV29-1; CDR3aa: CSAEKQDLAGEQYF
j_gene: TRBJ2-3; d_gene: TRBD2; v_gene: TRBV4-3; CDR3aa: CASSELAGGFTDTQYF
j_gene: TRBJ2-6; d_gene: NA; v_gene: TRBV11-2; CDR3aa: CASSSGGGAFSGANVLTF
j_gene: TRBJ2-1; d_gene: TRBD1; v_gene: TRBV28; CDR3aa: CASSTTGGPGNEQFF
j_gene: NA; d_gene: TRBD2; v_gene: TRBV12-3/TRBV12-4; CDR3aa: CASSKTSGSLKETQYF
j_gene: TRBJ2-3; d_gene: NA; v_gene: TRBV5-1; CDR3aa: CASSRPTSLSTDTQYF
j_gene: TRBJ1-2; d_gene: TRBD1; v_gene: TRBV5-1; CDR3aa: CASSRPPGQGAFYGYTF
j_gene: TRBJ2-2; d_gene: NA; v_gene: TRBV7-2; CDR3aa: CASSPHTPPTGELFF
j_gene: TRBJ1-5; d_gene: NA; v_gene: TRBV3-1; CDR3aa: CASSREPGANQPQHF
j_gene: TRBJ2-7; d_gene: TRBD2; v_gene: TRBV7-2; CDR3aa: CASSSRSSGSYEQYF
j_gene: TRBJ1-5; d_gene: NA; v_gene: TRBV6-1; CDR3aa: CASLGVNQPQHF
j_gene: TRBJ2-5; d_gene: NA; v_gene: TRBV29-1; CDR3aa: CSVDTTGSGAQYF